This T cell receptor beta chain emerged from a study of CD8+ T cells in alopecia areata. Alopecia areata patients had lesional scalp punch biopsies and peripheral blood taken from them. Study findings and constraints: It was lesional scalp, especially alopecia totalis/universalis, that showed higher clonality than normal scalp.

Investigators isolated RNA and reverse transcribed it into cDNA to act as the sequencing template. Repertoires were generated with immunoSEQ multiplex PCR, while TCRdb's copy carries only in-frame clones and drops some. The table lists 150,000 or so clones, under 60% of them singletons. As for this clone: The antigen is not known.

This CDR3 contains 11 residues. The V gene lost 5 bases and the J gene lost 4 bases, with 6 bases spanning the gap. Germline V gene lookup returns CDR1 SQVTM and CDR2 ANQGSEA. The chain carries TRBV29-1 and TRBJ2-1; D unclear. The source was CD4+ T cells sorted from blood, collected at week 0. The receptor was derived from a human donor with alopecia areata. The CDR3: CSVKTYNEQFF. The DNA for the CDR3 is TGCAGCGTTAAGACATACAATGAGCAGTTCTTC.